This passage covers 31 T cell receptor beta chains from one sample sequenced in a study of T cell clonality in common variable immunodeficiency. Repertoires were generated with immunoSEQ multiplex PCR, while TCRdb's copy carries only in-frame clones and drops some. There are about 55,000 clones in the sample, none observed a single time. Sequenced: peripheral blood mononuclear cells. Receptors were obtained from a person aged 18 to 70 in good health.

This clone was seen many times. The DNA ends 3 residues before the CDR3 does, and the rest of the CDR3 is filled in from the germline J gene. The V and J genes are TRBV5-1 and TRBJ2-1; TRBD1 matches at 10 bases. Germline V gene data show CDR1 as SGHRS and CDR2 as YFSETQ. With V trimmed by 4 bases and J by 8 bases, 9 bases remained unmatched. This CDR3 spans 15 amino acids. CDR3 protein: CASSIGTGVRHEQFF. The part of the CDR3 DNA that was read is TGCGCCAGCAGCATAGGGACAGGGGTACGGCATGAG.

This clone has at least ten counts. The CDR3 is cut off 3 residues early in the read; its end comes from the germline J gene. V gene TRBV20-1 combines with J gene TRBJ2-1; 8 bases line up with TRBD2. The CDR3 has 15 amino acids. Germline assignment: CDR1 DFQATT and CDR2 SNEGSKA (reference sequence). With V trimmed by 5 bases and J by 0 bases, 6 bases remained unmatched. The part of the CDR3 DNA that was read is TGCAGTGCTCTTAAGCGGGAGAGCTCCTACAATGAG. It encodes CSALKRESSYNE. The entire CDR3 protein is CSALKRESSYNEQFF.

Worth noting for this clone: The read finishes 3 residues shy of the CDR3 end, and the germline J gene is used to complete it. This chain connects TRBV20-1 to TRBJ2-7, with D maybe TRBD2 (6 bases). Germline V gene lookup returns CDR1 DFQATT and CDR2 SNEGSKA (reference sequence). The CDR3 is made up of 14 amino acids. V lost 0 bases to trimming and J lost 2 bases, with 11 bases between them. The CDR3 loop reads CSARDRDSPYEQYF. CDR3 bases read: TGCAGTGCTAGAGATAGGGACTCCCCCTACGAG.

This clone was counted a few times. At one end the junction does not follow the germline gene, possibly because of a read error. The read halts 3 residues ahead of the CDR3 end, with the missing end drawn from the germline J gene. Distinct nucleotide sequences in the sample also encode this CDR3. V and J are TRBV5-5 and TRBJ1-3; 7 bases align to TRBD1. Germline assignment: CDR1 SGHKS and CDR2 YYEKEE (reference sequence). The CDR3 sequence is 14 residues long. CDR3 region: CASSWDSSGNTIYF. CDR3 bases read: TGTGCCAGCAGCTGGGACAGCTCTGGAAACACG.

Concerning this clone: Coverage ceases 3 residues before the CDR3 finishes, and the germline J gene fills in the end. The rearrangement joins TRBV7-3 to TRBJ1-2, with D unresolved. Germline V lookup: CDR1 SGHTA, CDR2 FQGTGA. This CDR3 is built from 13 residues. CDR3 DNA, as far as it was read: TGTGCCAGCAGCTTGGAGACTAGCGATGAC. This sequence encodes CASSLETSDD. The full CDR3 sequence reads CASSLETSDDYTF.

This clone showed up many times. The chain's CDR3 is CASSLWGQNTEAFF. The part of the CDR3 DNA that was read is TGTGCCAGCAGCTTATGGGGACAGAACACTGAA. The J gene is TRBJ1-1, the V gene TRBV7-9, with D maybe TRBD1 (6 bases). The CDR3 end is not reached by the read, which stops 3 residues before it; the germline J gene fills it in. Germline lookup yields CDR1 SEHNR and CDR2 FQNEAQ (reference sequence). Trimming stripped 2 bases from V and 1 base from J, with 8 bases between. The CDR3 is 14 residues long.

This clone was found many times. This CDR3 reads CASSTLGQQETQYF. The CDR3 DNA, read in part, is TGTGCCAGTAGTACCTTGGGACAGCAAGAGACC. The genes are TRBV19 and TRBJ2-5; 7 bases fit TRBD1. The read is 3 residues too short to cover the CDR3 end, so that end is filled in from the germline J gene. The CDR3 loop spans 14 amino acids. CDR1 and CDR2 from the germline V gene are LNHDA and SQIVND (reference sequence). V dropped 4 bases and J dropped 2; count of bases not matched to a gene: 4.

This clone came up many times. The DNA ends 3 residues before the CDR3 does, and the rest of the CDR3 is filled in from the germline J gene. This chain connects TRBV7-2 to TRBJ2-3; TRBD1 is a possible D gene (5 bases). Germline V lookup: CDR1 SGHTA, CDR2 FQGNSA. V was cut by 1 base and J by 7 bases, with 15 bases left in between. The length of the CDR3 is 15 residues. The CDR3 protein is CASSLVGAPENTQYF. Partial CDR3 DNA: TGTGCCAGCAGCTTAGTAGGGGCCCCGGAGAATACG.

As concerns this clone: Read sequence stops 3 residues before the CDR3 end, and the germline J gene provides the missing end. This chain links TRBV5-1 with TRBJ2-7; 9 nucleotides match TRBD1. This CDR3 comprises 13 residues. V gave up 4 bases and J gave up 4 bases; unmatched junction bases: 3. The germline gives CDR1 SGHRS, CDR2 YFSETQ. CDR3 DNA, as far as it was read: TGCGCCAGCAGCACCGGACAGGGGTACGAG. Its protein is CASSTGQGYE. The entire CDR3 protein is CASSTGQGYEQYF.

The table lists this clone with many counts. CDR3: CASSLASGPNYGYTF. Partial CDR3 DNA: TGTGCCAGCAGCTTGGCCTCAGGGCCTAACTATGGC. This chain connects TRBV5-4 to TRBJ1-2; weak D call: TRBD1 (5 bases). The read terminates 3 residues ahead of where the CDR3 ends, so the germline J gene completes it. Germline V gene sequence: CDR1 SGHNT, CDR2 YYREEE (reference sequence). CDR3 length: 15 amino acids. Trimming took off 0 bases at V and 0 bases at J, with 9 bases between the two ends.

The sample holds many counts of this clone. Coverage ceases 3 residues before the CDR3 finishes, and the germline J gene fills in the end. V usage is TRBV9 and J usage is TRBJ2-1, with 7 positions matching TRBD1. With V trimmed by 0 bases and J by 9 bases, 3 bases remained unmatched. This CDR3 has 13 amino acids. Looked up from germline, CDR1 is SGDLS and CDR2 is YYNGEE. CDR3 DNA, as far as it was read: TGTGCCAGCAGCGTAGAAGACAGGGTTGAG. It translates to CASSVEDRVE. The whole CDR3 protein is CASSVEDRVEQFF.

This clone was picked up many times. The read terminates 3 residues ahead of where the CDR3 ends, so the germline J gene completes it. The chain links TRBV6-2 or TRBV6-3 to TRBJ1-5; tentative D call: TRBD1 (5 bases). The V gene's germline CDR1 is MNHEY and CDR2 SVGEGT. CDR3 length: 11 residues. With 6 bases removed from V and 6 bases from J, the gap between germline ends came to 6 bases. The CDR3 sequence: CASSQGQPQHF. CDR3 DNA, as far as it was read: TGTGCCAGCAGCCAGGGTCAGCCC.

This clone was found many times. CDR3: CARGIPSGATNGETQYF. The part of the CDR3 DNA that was read is TGTGCCAGGGGAATTCCTAGCGGGGCGACGAACGGGGAGACC. The chain carries TRBV6-2 or TRBV6-3 and TRBJ2-5; 9 nucleotides line up with TRBD2. Coverage ceases 3 residues before the CDR3 finishes, and the germline J gene fills in the end. CDR3 length: 17 amino acids. CDR1 is MNHEY, CDR2 SVGEGT, per germline. Trimming at V came to 9 bases and at J to 5 bases, leaving 19 bases not matched to a gene.

This clone was picked up many times. The read is 3 residues too short to cover the CDR3 end, so that end is filled in from the germline J gene. The sample holds other DNA sequences that translate to the same CDR3. This sequence joins TRBV29-1 and TRBJ1-3; tentatively, D is TRBD1 (6 bases). The CDR3 contains 13 residues. Germline values: CDR1 SQVTM, CDR2 ANQGSEA. V was trimmed by 5 bases and J by 3 bases, leaving 11 bases between them. The chain's CDR3 is CSVRTGSGNTIYF. CDR3 DNA (partial): TGCAGCGTTCGAACAGGGAGTGGAAACACC.

As regards this clone: The sequence runs out 3 residues before the end of the CDR3; the remainder is reconstructed from the germline J gene. The rearrangement uses TRBV19 and TRBJ1-2; perhaps TRBD1 as D (5 bases). The CDR3 is 14 amino acids. From germline, CDR1 is LNHDA and CDR2 SQIVND (reference sequence). The DNA read from the CDR3 is TGTGCCAGTAGTATTGGGGGGGTGGGGAATACC. Protein: CASSIGGVGNT. The CDR3, in full, reads CASSIGGVGNTYTF.

This clone showed up many times. The CDR3 goes on 3 residues after the read ends, and that part is filled in from the germline J gene. The chain employs TRBV5-1 and TRBJ2-7; 8 bases align to TRBD1. Germline CDR1 SGHRS, CDR2 YFSETQ. The CDR3 totals 14 residues. V shed 0 bases and J 6 bases; nucleotides not matched to a gene: 5. The CDR3 DNA, read in part, is TGCGCCAGCAGCTTGGACGGACAGGGATCCGAG. This translates into CASSLDGQGSE. The CDR3 in its entirety is CASSLDGQGSEQYF.

This clone showed up many times. The missing CDR3 end, 3 residues past where the read stops, is filled in from the germline J gene. The rearrangement uses TRBV5-1 and TRBJ2-7; 10 nucleotides align to TRBD1. Germline V gene sequence: CDR1 SGHRS, CDR2 YFSETQ. The CDR3 sequence is 15 residues long. The ends lost 3 bases at V and 4 bases at J; junction bases unmatched: 7. The CDR3 DNA, read in part, is TGCGCCAGCAGCTCCTGGACAGGGGGAGGGTACGAG. Translated: CASSSWTGGGYE. In full, the CDR3 reads CASSSWTGGGYEQYF.

This clone has at least ten counts. The CDR3 end falls 3 residues outside the read, so it is completed with the germline J gene. V usage is TRBV18 and J usage is TRBJ2-1, with 12 bases that match TRBD2. The CDR3 has 19 amino acids. The germline V gene has CDR1 KGHSH and CDR2 LQKENI. V lost 2 bases, J lost 3 bases, and 11 bases stayed unmatched. CDR3 sequence reads: CASSPSNLGLAGNYNEQFF. Incomplete CDR3 DNA: TGTGCCAGCTCACCATCTAACCTCGGACTAGCGGGAAACTACAATGAG. The full variable domain, in which reference TRBV18 and TRBJ2-1 provide the parts outside the CDR3, is NAGVMQNPRHLVRRRGQEARLRCSPMKGHSHVYWYRQLPEEGLKFMVYLQKENIIDESGMPKERFSAEFPKEGPSILRIQQVVRGDSAAYFCASSPSNLGLAGNYNEQFFGPGTRLTVL.

On this clone itself: The read gets to within 3 residues of the CDR3 end, and the germline J gene fills in the rest. The gene calls are TRBV2 and TRBJ2-3, with 10 positions matching TRBD1. This CDR3 is built from 15 residues. The germline V gene has CDR1 SNHLY and CDR2 FYNNEI. The part of the CDR3 DNA that was read is TGTGCCAGCAGTGCGGACAGGGGGTACCAAGAGACG. It encodes CASSADRGYQET. The full CDR3 protein reads CASSADRGYQETQYF.

This clone showed up many times. The CDR3 is cut off 3 residues early in the read; its end comes from the germline J gene. V usage is TRBV19 and J usage is TRBJ2-4; 7 bases line up with TRBD1. Germline CDR1 is LNHDA and CDR2 is SQIVND (reference sequence). The V and J ends lost 6 bases and 2 bases, in that order; junction bases with no gene match: 7. The CDR3 loop spans 15 amino acids. Partial CDR3 DNA: TGTGCCAGTAGCTTAGACAGGGTGACCAAAAACATT. It codes for CASSLDRVTKNI. The CDR3 as a whole reads CASSLDRVTKNIQYF.

The table lists this clone with many counts. The CDR3 goes on 3 residues after the read ends, and that part is filled in from the germline J gene. This chain connects TRBV29-1 to TRBJ2-1; 11 nucleotides line up with TRBD2. The CDR3 is made up of 15 amino acids. The V and J ends lost 5 bases and 5 bases, in that order; junction bases with no gene match: 8. Germline V gene sequence: CDR1 SQVTM, CDR2 ANQGSEA. The CDR3 bases that were read are TGCAGCGTTTCTATTAGCGGGGGGGCCGACAATGAG. This sequence encodes CSVSISGGADNE. In full, the CDR3 is CSVSISGGADNEQFF.

There are a few counts of this clone. The CDR3: CASSPRSGRARNEQFF. The CDR3 DNA, read in part, is TGTGCCAGCAGCCCCAGGAGCGGGAGGGCCCGAAATGAG. This chain joins TRBV2 and TRBJ2-1, with TRBD2 matching over 10 bases. The sequenced fragment ends 3 residues before the CDR3 boundary, so the rest is inferred from the germline J gene. The CDR3 is 16 amino acids. V lost 6 bases and J lost 7; bases outside the gene matches: 12. Germline-derived CDR1 and CDR2 are SNHLY and FYNNEI.

This clone was counted at least ten times. The read halts 3 residues ahead of the CDR3 end, with the missing end drawn from the germline J gene. The sample carries other DNA sequences with the same CDR3. V usage is TRBV19 and J usage is TRBJ1-5; D possibly corresponds to TRBD1 (5 bases). V lost 7 bases to trimming and J lost 2 bases, with 15 bases between them. Germline lookup yields CDR1 LNHDA and CDR2 SQIVND (reference sequence). The CDR3 runs 15 residues. The CDR3 spells CASTTSRGRNQPQHF. Partial CDR3 DNA: TGTGCCAGTACCACCAGTAGGGGTCGCAATCAGCCC.

In this sample, this clone turned up many times. Read sequence stops 3 residues before the CDR3 end, and the germline J gene provides the missing end. V usage is TRBV7-2 and J usage is TRBJ1-1, with 9 bases aligning to TRBD1. Germline values: CDR1 SGHTA, CDR2 FQGNSA. The V gene end was trimmed by 5 bases and the J gene end by 1 base; junction bases not matched to a gene: 5. CDR3 length: 15 amino acids. The part of the CDR3 DNA that was read is TGTGCCAGCAGCCGGACAGGGGAAGGGAACACTGAA. Protein product: CASSRTGEGNTE. The CDR3, in full, reads CASSRTGEGNTEAFF.

In this sample, this clone turned up many times. With the read ending 3 residues before the CDR3 end, the germline J gene is used to fill in that end. The chain recombines TRBV5-6 with TRBJ1-2; perhaps TRBD1 as D (5 bases). V was cut by 4 bases and J by 2 bases, with 9 bases left in between. From germline, CDR1 is SGHDT and CDR2 YYEEEE. This CDR3 is built from 13 residues. This CDR3 is CASSPAGNYGYTF. The sequenced part of the CDR3 DNA is TGTGCCAGCAGCCCAGCAGGGAACTATGGC.

In this sample, this clone turned up many times. Read data end 3 residues before the CDR3 end; the end is taken from the germline J gene. V and J are TRBV20-1 and TRBJ1-2, with no clear D. The CDR3 is 16 amino acids. V was shortened by 5 bases and J by 4 bases, with 23 bases between the two germline ends. Germline V gene data show CDR1 as DFQATT and CDR2 as SNEGSKA (reference sequence). The covered CDR3 bases are TGCAGTGCTCTATTTTTTCCTAACCTTAGAACCTATGGC. Translation: CSALFFPNLRTYG. The full-length CDR3 reads as CSALFFPNLRTYGYTF.

By sample share, this clone is medium-sized. The CDR3 goes on 3 residues after the read ends, and that part is filled in from the germline J gene. The rearrangement joins TRBV20-1 to TRBJ2-3; D perhaps matches TRBD1 (6 bases). The CDR3 extends over 14 amino acids. CDR1 and CDR2 (germline): DFQATT, SNEGSKA (reference sequence). V lost 3 bases, J lost 2 bases, and 12 bases lay in between. CDR3 residues: CSASVSGVTDTQYF. The DNA read from the CDR3 is TGCAGTGCTAGTGTCTCAGGGGTCACAGATACG.

This clone was counted ten times or more. The read terminates 3 residues ahead of where the CDR3 ends, so the germline J gene completes it. The chain has TRBV18 and TRBJ2-7; 8 bases align to TRBD1. This CDR3 is built from 15 residues. The trim removed 2 bases at V and 2 bases at J, leaving 5 bases unmatched. Germline lookup yields CDR1 KGHSH and CDR2 LQKENI. The CDR3 DNA, read in part, is TGTGCCAGCTCACCAATGACAGGGGTTGCCTACGAG. Translation: CASSPMTGVAYE. The entire CDR3 reads CASSPMTGVAYEQYF.

This clone turned up a few times. With the read ending 3 residues before the CDR3 end, the germline J gene is used to fill in that end. This rearrangement joins TRBV7-9 to TRBJ1-2; possible D gene TRBD1, 6 bases. The CDR3 has 14 residues. Germline lookup yields CDR1 SEHNR and CDR2 FQNEAQ (reference sequence). CDR3 DNA, as far as it was read: TGTGCCAGCAGCCGATTTTTGGGGGACAATGAC. Amino acid sequence: CASSRFLGDND. The CDR3 in full is CASSRFLGDNDYTF.

This clone was detected many times. The read stops 3 residues short of the end of the CDR3; the missing end is completed from the germline J gene. This rearrangement joins TRBV11-3 to TRBJ2-5; TRBD2 agrees at 8 bases. V was clipped by 3 bases and J by 3 bases; unmatched bases: 0. Germline V gene lookup returns CDR1 SGHNT and CDR2 YENEEA. CDR3 size: 13 residues. The CDR3 protein is CASSFGGEETQYF. The CDR3 DNA, read in part, is TGTGCCAGCAGCTTCGGGGGGGAAGAGACC.

This clone was seen ten or more times. With the read ending 3 residues before the CDR3 end, the germline J gene is used to fill in that end. The V gene is TRBV4-2, the J gene TRBJ2-2; a weak D match, TRBD2 (6 bases). The CDR3 length is 16 residues. The ends were cut back, 6 bases at V and 2 bases at J, with 16 bases in the middle. Germline CDR1 and CDR2: LGHNA and YNFKEQ. The CDR3 is CASSRAGQINTGELFF. The DNA read from the CDR3 is TGTGCCAGCAGTCGAGCGGGCCAGATAAACACCGGGGAG.